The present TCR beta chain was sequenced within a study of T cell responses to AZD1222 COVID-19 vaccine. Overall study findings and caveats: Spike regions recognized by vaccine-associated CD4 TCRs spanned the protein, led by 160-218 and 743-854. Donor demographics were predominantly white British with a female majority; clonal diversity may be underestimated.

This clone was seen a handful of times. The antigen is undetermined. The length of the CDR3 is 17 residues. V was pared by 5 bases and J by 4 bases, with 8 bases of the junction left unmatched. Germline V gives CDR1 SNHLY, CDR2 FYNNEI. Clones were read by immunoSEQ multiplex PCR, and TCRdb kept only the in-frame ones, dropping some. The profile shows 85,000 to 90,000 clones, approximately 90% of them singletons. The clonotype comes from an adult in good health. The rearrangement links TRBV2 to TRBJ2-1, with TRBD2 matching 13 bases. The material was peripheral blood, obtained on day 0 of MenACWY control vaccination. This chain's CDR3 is CASSYSGLAGVYNEQFF. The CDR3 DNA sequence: TGTGCCAGCAGTTACAGCGGACTAGCGGGAGTATACAATGAGCAGTTCTTC. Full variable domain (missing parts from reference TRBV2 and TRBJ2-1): EPEVTQTPSHQVTQMGQEVILRCVPISNHLYFYWYRQILGQKVEFLVSFYNNEISEKSEIFDDQFSVERPDGSNFTLKIRSTKLEDSAMYFCASSYSGLAGVYNEQFFGPGTRLTVL.